This TCR beta chain was sequenced in a study of cytomegalovirus exposure and HLA in healthy donors. General study points: As immune exposure information, only CMV serostatus was available.

With regard to this clone: The antigen is not known. Germline is not matched at one junction end, which may reflect a read error.

PCR employed 60 Vbeta and 13 Jbeta primers. TCRdb's copy holds only in-frame clones and misses some; the assay was immunoSEQ multiplex PCR. The data contain around 160,000 clones, roughly 80% of them singletons. The CDR3 is made up of 12 amino acids. The germline gives CDR1 LNHDA, CDR2 SQIVND (reference sequence). The sample was PBMCs. This TCR was sampled from a male donor in good health and CMV-seropositive. This chain links TRBV19 with TRBJ2-6; D perhaps matches TRBD1 (5 bases). CDR3 amino acids: CASPKGANGLTF. DNA of the CDR3: TGTGCCAGCCCTAAAGGGGCCAACGGCCTGACTTTC.